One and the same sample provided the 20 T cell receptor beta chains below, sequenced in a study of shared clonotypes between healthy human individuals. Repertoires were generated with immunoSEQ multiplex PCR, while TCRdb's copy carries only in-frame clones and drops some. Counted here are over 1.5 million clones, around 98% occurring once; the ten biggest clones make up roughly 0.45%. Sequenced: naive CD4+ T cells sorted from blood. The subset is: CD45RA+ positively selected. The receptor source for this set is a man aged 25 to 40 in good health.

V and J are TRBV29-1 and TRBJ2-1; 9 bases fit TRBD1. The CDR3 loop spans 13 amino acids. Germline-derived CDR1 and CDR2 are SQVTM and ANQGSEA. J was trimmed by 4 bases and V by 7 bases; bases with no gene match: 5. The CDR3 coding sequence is TGCAGCGCTACCGGGACAGGGTACAATGAGCAGTTCTTC. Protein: CSATGTGYNEQFF.

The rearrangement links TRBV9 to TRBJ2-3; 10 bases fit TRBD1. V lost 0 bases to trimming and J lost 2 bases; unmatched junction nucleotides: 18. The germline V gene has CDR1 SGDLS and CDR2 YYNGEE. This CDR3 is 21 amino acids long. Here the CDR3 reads CASSVGTLLTRDRGNTDTQYF. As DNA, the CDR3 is TGTGCCAGCAGCGTAGGTACTCTCCTCACGAGGGACAGGGGAAACACAGATACGCAGTATTTT.

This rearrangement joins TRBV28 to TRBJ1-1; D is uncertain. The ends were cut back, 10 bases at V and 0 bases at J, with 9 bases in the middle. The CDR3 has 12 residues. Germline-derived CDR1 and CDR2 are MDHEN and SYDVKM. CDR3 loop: CATESMNTEAFF. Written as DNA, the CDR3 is TGTGCCACCGAGAGTATGAACACTGAAGCTTTCTTT.

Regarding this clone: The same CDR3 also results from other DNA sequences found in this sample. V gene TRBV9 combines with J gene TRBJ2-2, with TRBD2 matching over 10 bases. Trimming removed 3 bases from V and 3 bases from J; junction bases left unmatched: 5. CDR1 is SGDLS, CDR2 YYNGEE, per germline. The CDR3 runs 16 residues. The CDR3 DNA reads TGTGCCAGCAGCGCGCTAGCGGGAGTGGACACCGGGGAGCTGTTTTTT. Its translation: CASSALAGVDTGELFF.

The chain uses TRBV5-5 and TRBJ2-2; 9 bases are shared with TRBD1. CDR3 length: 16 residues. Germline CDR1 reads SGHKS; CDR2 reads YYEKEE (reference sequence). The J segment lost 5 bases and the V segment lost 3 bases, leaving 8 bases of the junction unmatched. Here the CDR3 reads CASSYQPGQGTGELFF. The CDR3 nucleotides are TGTGCCAGCAGCTACCAGCCGGGACAGGGTACCGGGGAGCTGTTTTTT. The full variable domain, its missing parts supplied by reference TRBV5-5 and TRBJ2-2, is DAGVTQSPTHLIKTRGQQVTLRCSPISGHKSVSWYQQVLGQGPQFIFQYYEKEERGRGNFPDRFSARQFPNYSSELNVNALLLGDSALYLCASSYQPGQGTGELFFGEGSRLTVL.

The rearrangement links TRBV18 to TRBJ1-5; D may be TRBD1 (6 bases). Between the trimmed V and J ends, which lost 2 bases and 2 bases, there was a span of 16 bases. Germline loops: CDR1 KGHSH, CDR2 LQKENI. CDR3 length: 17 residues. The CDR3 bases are TGTGCCAGCTCACCATTTACCATAAGGGGGGGCAATCAGCCCCAGCATTTT. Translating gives CASSPFTIRGGNQPQHF. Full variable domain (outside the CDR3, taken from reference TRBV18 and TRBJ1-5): NAGVMQNPRHLVRRRGQEARLRCSPMKGHSHVYWYRQLPEEGLKFMVYLQKENIIDESGMPKERFSAEFPKEGPSILRIQQVVRGDSAAYFCASSPFTIRGGNQPQHFGDGTRLSIL.

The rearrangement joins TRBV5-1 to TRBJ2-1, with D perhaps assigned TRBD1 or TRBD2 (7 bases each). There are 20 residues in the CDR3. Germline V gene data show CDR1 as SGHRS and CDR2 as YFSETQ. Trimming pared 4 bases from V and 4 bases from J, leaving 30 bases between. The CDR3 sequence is CASSRPGTVVGGSTYNEQFF. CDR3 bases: TGCGCCAGCAGCCGTCCCGGGACAGTTGTCGGCGGGAGTACATACAATGAGCAGTTCTTC.

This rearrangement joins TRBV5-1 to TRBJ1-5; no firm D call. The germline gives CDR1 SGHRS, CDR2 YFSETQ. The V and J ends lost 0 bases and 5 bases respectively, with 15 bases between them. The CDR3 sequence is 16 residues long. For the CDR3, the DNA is TGCGCCAGCAGCTTGGGGAGCTCCGAGAACGATCAGCCCCAGCATTTT. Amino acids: CASSLGSSENDQPQHF. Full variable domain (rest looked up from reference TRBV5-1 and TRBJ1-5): KAGVTQTPRYLIKTRGQQVTLSCSPISGHRSVSWYQQTPGQGLQFLFEYFSETQRNKGNFPGRFSGRQFSNSRSEMNVSTLELGDSALYLCASSLGSSENDQPQHFGDGTRLSIL.

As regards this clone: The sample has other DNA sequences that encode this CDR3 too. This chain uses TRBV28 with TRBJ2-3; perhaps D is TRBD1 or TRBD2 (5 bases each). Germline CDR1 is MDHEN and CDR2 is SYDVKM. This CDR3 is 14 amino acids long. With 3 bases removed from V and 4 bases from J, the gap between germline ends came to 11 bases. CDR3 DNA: TGTGCCAGCAGTTTGGGGCTAGCAGCAGATACGCAGTATTTT. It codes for CASSLGLAADTQYF.

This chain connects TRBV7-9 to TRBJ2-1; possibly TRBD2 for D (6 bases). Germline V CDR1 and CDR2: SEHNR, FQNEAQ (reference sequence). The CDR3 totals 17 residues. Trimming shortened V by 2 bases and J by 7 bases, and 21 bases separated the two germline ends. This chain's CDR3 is CASSLSRGGRILNEQFF. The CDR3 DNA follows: TGTGCCAGCAGCTTATCACGTGGGGGGAGGATATTGAATGAGCAGTTCTTC.

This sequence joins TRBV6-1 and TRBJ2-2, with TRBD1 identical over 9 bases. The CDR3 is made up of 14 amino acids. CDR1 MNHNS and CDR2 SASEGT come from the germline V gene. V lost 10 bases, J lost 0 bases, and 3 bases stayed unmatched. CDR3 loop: CATRQGANTGELFF. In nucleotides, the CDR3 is TGTGCCACCCGACAGGGGGCGAACACCGGGGAGCTGTTTTTT.

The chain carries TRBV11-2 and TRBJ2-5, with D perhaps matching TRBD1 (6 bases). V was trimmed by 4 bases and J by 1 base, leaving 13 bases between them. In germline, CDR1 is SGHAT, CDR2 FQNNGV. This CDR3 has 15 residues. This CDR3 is CASSYRQAIQETQYF. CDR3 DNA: TGTGCCAGCAGCTACCGACAGGCGATCCAAGAGACCCAGTACTTC.

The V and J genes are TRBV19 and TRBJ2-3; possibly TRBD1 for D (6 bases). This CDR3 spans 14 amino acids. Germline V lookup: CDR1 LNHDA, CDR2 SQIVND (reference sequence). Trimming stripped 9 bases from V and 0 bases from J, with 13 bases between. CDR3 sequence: CASKDRLSTDTQYF. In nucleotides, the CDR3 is TGTGCCAGCAAAGACAGGCTGAGCACAGATACGCAGTATTTT.

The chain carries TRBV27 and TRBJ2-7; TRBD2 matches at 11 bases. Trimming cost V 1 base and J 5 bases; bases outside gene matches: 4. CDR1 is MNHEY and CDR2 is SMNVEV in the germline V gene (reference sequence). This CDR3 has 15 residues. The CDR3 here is CASSLLASGRHEQYF. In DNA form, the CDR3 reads TGTGCCAGCAGTTTATTGGCTAGCGGGAGGCACGAGCAGTACTTC.

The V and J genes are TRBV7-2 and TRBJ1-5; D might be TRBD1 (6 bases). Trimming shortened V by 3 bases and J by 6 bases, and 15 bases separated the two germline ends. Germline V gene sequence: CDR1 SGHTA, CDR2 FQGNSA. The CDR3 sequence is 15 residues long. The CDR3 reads CASSLRRQVAQPQHF. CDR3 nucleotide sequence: TGTGCCAGCAGCTTGAGGAGACAGGTCGCTCAGCCCCAGCATTTT.

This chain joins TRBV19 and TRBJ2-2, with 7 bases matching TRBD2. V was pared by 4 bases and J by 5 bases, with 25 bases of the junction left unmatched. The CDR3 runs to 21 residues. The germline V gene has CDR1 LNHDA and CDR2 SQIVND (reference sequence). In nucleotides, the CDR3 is TGTGCCAGTAGTACTGGACGAGTCGGGCGGCTAGCGGACGAGGTAACCGGGGAGCTGTTTTTT. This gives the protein CASSTGRVGRLADEVTGELFF.

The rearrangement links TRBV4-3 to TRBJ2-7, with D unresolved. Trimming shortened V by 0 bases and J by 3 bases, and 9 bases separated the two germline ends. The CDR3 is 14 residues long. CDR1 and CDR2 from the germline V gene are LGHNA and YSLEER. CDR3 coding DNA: TGCGCCAGCAGCCAAGATATGGGGTACTACGAGCAGTACTTC. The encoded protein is CASSQDMGYYEQYF.

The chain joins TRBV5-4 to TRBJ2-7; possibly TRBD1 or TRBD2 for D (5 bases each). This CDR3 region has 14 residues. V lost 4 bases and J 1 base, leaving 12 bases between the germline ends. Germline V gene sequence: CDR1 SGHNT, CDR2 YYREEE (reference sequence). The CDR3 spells CASSRDLDSYEQYF. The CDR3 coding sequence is TGTGCCAGCAGCCGGGACCTTGATTCCTACGAGCAGTACTTC.

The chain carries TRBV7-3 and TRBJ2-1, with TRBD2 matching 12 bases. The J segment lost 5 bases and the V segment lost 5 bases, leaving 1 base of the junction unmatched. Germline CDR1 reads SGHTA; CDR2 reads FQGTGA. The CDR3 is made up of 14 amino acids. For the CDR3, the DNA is TGTGCCAGCAGCCGGACTAGCGGGGACAATGAGCAGTTCTTC. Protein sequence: CASSRTSGDNEQFF.

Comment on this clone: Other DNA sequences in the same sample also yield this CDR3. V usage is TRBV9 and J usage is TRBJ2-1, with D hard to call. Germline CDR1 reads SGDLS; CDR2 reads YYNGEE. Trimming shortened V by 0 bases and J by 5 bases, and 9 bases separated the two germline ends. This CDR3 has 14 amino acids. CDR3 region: CASSVAGANNEQFF. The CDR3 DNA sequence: TGTGCCAGCAGCGTAGCTGGAGCTAACAATGAGCAGTTCTTC.